This T cell receptor beta chain was sequenced in a study of blood T cell repertoires in COVID-19. For the study at large: The origin of the acute and convalescent COVID-19 samples was the United States, Italy and Spain. PBMCs, B-cell-depleted T cells, or T cells were the source of the cDNA or gDNA that made up the material.

Per the original data handling: Reference gene primer amplification yielded estimated nucleated cell counts. TCRdb's table, derived via immunoSEQ multiplex PCR, lists solely in-frame clones and lacks some. V and J calls and clone size are as listed in that table; D and trimming were resolved from the DNA. Among approximately 180,000 clones listed, roughly 85% were seen once. Per the germline V gene, CDR1 is SGHNT and CDR2 is YYREEE (reference sequence). The CDR3 runs to 15 residues. V shed 3 bases, J shed 1 base, and the junction held 5 bases outside the gene matches. The V call is TRBV5-4, the J call TRBJ1-1, with TRBD1 identical over 8 bases. The clonotype comes from a woman in her 70s with acute or convalescent COVID-19. Sequencing was carried out using peripheral blood. The CDR3 sequence is CASSSQDRANTEAFF. In DNA form, the CDR3 reads TGTGCCAGCAGCTCCCAGGACAGGGCGAACACTGAAGCTTTCTTT.